This is a list of T cell receptor beta chains from one sample in a study of blood T cell repertoires in COVID-19. Sequencing used immunoSEQ multiplex PCR; TCRdb keeps in-frame clones, though not all of them. There are about 270,000 clones in the sample; about nine tenths occur only once, and less than 3% lies in the top ten. Sequencing was done on a sample of PBMCs or T cells enriched from blood (not recorded which). All receptors come from a woman between 50 and 59 years old who had recovered from COVID-19. Each CDR3 is given with its conserved first and last residue. Each record gives: clone size, D gene, V gene, J gene, CDR3 DNA, CDR3 protein. D genes are given only for firm matches. Clone sizes are given selectively: once, few, many, or a class where the clone is expanded.

NA,NA,TRBV7-3,TRBJ2-3,TGTGCCAGCAGTCCGGGACATAGCACAGATACGCAGTATTTT,CASSPGHSTDTQYF
NA,NA,TRBV5-4,TRBJ1-3,TGTGCCAGCAGCTTGGGCCAACACTCTGGAAACACCATATATTTT,CASSLGQHSGNTIYF
NA,NA,TRBV5-1,TRBJ1-1,TGCGCCAGCAGCTTTGGCAGGGGTGCTAATGAAGCTTTCTTT,CASSFGRGANEAFF
NA,NA,TRBV19,TRBJ2-4,TGTGCCAGTACCACCAAAAACATTCAGTACTTC,CASTTKNIQYF
NA,TRBD1,TRBV5-4,TRBJ2-2,TGTGCCAGCAGCACCTGGACAGGGAACACCGGGGAGCTGTTTTTT,CASSTWTGNTGELFF
NA,NA,TRBV7-9,TRBJ2-3,TGTGCCAGCAGGCTGGGGCAGAGATCAGATACGCAGTATTTT,CASRLGQRSDTQYF
NA,TRBD2,TRBV29-1,TRBJ2-1,TGCAGCGCCCCCGGGACTAGCACCTACAATGAGCAGTTCTTC,CSAPGTSTYNEQFF
NA,NA,TRBV3-1/TRBV3-2,TRBJ1-2,TGTGCCAGCAGCCAAGGTGCGAATAACTATGGCTACACCTTC,CASSQGANNYGYTF
NA,NA,TRBV21-1,TRBJ2-5,TGTGCCAGCAGCAAAATAATGGGCAGGGGGCCCCCGGGGACCCAGTACTTC,CASSKIMGRGPPGTQYF
NA,TRBD2,TRBV5-1,TRBJ2-2,TGCGCCAGCAGCTTGATGGCGGGAGAAGCCGGGGAGCTGTTTTTT,CASSLMAGEAGELFF
NA,NA,TRBV28,TRBJ1-4,TGTGCCAGCAGTTTATCCACAGGGTTTAATGAAAAACTGTTTTTT,CASSLSTGFNEKLFF
once,NA,TRBV15,TRBJ2-1,TGTGCCACCAGCAGAGGGGCCAGGGGCGAGCAGTTCTTC,CATSRGARGEQFF
NA,NA,TRBV28,TRBJ1-4,TGTGCCGGCGGACAGAGAAATGAAAAACTGTTTTTT,CAGGQRNEKLFF
NA,TRBD1,TRBV19,TRBJ1-2,TGTGCCAGTAGTACACAGAACAGGGGACTGGGCGGCTACACCTTC,CASSTQNRGLGGYTF
NA,NA,TRBV7-2,TRBJ2-7,TGTGCCAGCAGTGCCCGGACTAACGGGAGTTCGTACGAGCAGTACTTC,CASSARTNGSSYEQYF
NA,NA,TRBV20-1,TRBJ1-3,TGCAGTGCTAGTGGTCCGCAGGGGACCGGAAACACCATATATTTT,CSASGPQGTGNTIYF
NA,NA,TRBV28,TRBJ2-1,TGTGCCAGCAGTCAGGGGACGTCCCTAAACAATGAGCAGTTCTTC,CASSQGTSLNNEQFF
NA,TRBD2,TRBV5-1,TRBJ2-3,TGCGCCAGCAGCCAAGCGGGGGGCACAGATACGCAGTATTTT,CASSQAGGTDTQYF
NA,TRBD1,TRBV9,TRBJ2-1,TGTGCCAGCAGCGTAGTACCAGACAGGGGCAATGAGCAGTTCTTC,CASSVVPDRGNEQFF
NA,TRBD2,TRBV18,TRBJ2-1,TGTGCCAGCTCACTTGCTACGGGACTAGATAGGTTCTTC,CASSLATGLDRFF
NA,TRBD1,TRBV6-5,TRBJ1-5,TGTGCCAGCAGTTACTCGAAACAGGGGATCAATCAGCCCCAGCATTTT,CASSYSKQGINQPQHF
NA,NA,TRBV28,TRBJ1-5,TGTGCCAGCCGGAGTCCCTTTCAGCCCCAGCATTTT,CASRSPFQPQHF
NA,TRBD1,TRBV4-1,TRBJ1-2,TGCGCCAGCAGCCAAGGAACAGGGGAATACTATGGCTACACCTTC,CASSQGTGEYYGYTF
NA,NA,TRBV29-1,TRBJ2-3,TGCAGCGTTGAACCAGGGACAACTAGCACAGATACGCAGTATTTT,CSVEPGTTSTDTQYF
NA,NA,TRBV5-4,TRBJ1-4,TGTGCCAGCAGCGGCCCGAGCCAGGGCGGCGAAAAACTGTTTTTT,CASSGPSQGGEKLFF
once,TRBD1,TRBV7-3,TRBJ1-1,TGTGCCAGCAGCTCGGGACAGGGGGTCGCTGAAGCTTTCTTT,CASSSGQGVAEAFF
NA,TRBD2,TRBV5-5,TRBJ2-1,TGTGCCAGCAGCCAACCGGGACTAGCAATCATTGAGCAGTTCTTC,CASSQPGLAIIEQFF
NA,TRBD1,TRBV7-2,TRBJ1-3,TGTGCCAGCAGCCCACGGACAGGTTGGGGCTCTGGAAACACCATATATTTT,CASSPRTGWGSGNTIYF
NA,NA,TRBV29-1,TRBJ1-2,TGCAGCGTTGAGCCCTTGGAGTCTAACTATGGCTACACCTTC,CSVEPLESNYGYTF
NA,TRBD2,TRBV7-3,TRBJ2-5,TGTGCCAGCAGCTCGCTAGCGGAACCGGAGACCCAGTACTTC,CASSSLAEPETQYF
NA,TRBD2,TRBV4-1,TRBJ2-1,TGCGCCAGCAGCCAAGATCGTTGGAGCGGGACGAACAATGAGCAGTTCTTC,CASSQDRWSGTNNEQFF
NA,TRBD2,TRBV6-2/TRBV6-3,TRBJ2-2,TGTGCCAGCAGTCCGGGACTAGCGTACTCTTCGAACACCGGGGAGCTGTTTTTT,CASSPGLAYSSNTGELFF
NA,TRBD2,TRBV30,TRBJ2-1,TGTGCCTGGAGATGGCGGGAGTTTAATGAGCAGTTCTTC,CAWRWREFNEQFF
NA,NA,TRBV6-7,TRBJ1-1,TGTGCCAGCGTAACAGGGTTTCGAGGGACTGAAGCTTTCTTT,CASVTGFRGTEAFF
once,NA,TRBV7-9,TRBJ1-1,TGTGCCAGCAGCCCCGGACAGTCCCTCACTGAAGCTTTCTTT,CASSPGQSLTEAFF
NA,NA,TRBV5-6,TRBJ1-2,TGTGCCAGCAGAACGCCGTCCGGGGGGCTTGGTGGCTACACCTTC,CASRTPSGGLGGYTF
NA,TRBD1,TRBV7-2,TRBJ1-5,TGTGCCAGCAGCATCCAGGGGGATCAGCCCCAGCATTTT,CASSIQGDQPQHF
once,TRBD2,TRBV24-1,TRBJ2-3,TGTGCCACCAGTGATCCGACTAGCGGGACAGTAAGCACAGATACGCAGTATTTT,CATSDPTSGTVSTDTQYF
NA,NA,TRBV15,TRBJ2-3,TGTGCCACCAGCAGAGATGTGCGAGAACTCACAGATACGCAGTATTTT,CATSRDVRELTDTQYF
few,NA,TRBV3-1/TRBV3-2,TRBJ1-1,TGTGCCAGCAGCCAACGGGCCACAGGAAGGACTGAAGCTTTCTTT,CASSQRATGRTEAFF
NA,TRBD1,TRBV18,TRBJ1-4,TGTGCCAGCTCACCACAGGAGACAGGGGGAGAAAAACTGTTTTTT,CASSPQETGGEKLFF
NA,TRBD1,TRBV6-6,TRBJ2-7,TGTGCCAGCAGCCCGGGACAGGAACTCTACGAGCAGTACTTC,CASSPGQELYEQYF
NA,NA,TRBV28,TRBJ1-3,TGTGCCAGCAACTTGGGAAACACCATATATTTT,CASNLGNTIYF
NA,TRBD2,TRBV28,TRBJ2-1,TGTGCCAGCAGCCTATCGACTAGCGGGAGGGCCCATGAGCAGTTCTTC,CASSLSTSGRAHEQFF
NA,NA,TRBV10-3,TRBJ1-1,TGTGCCATCAGTGACAGGGTAGAGGAAGCTTTCTTT,CAISDRVEEAFF
NA,NA,TRBV4-1,TRBJ2-7,TGCGCCAGCAGCCTCGAAGCGGCTCGGGCTCCCGAGCAGTACTTC,CASSLEAARAPEQYF
NA,TRBD1,TRBV7-2,TRBJ1-1,TGTGCCAGCAACGACGACAGGGACACTGAAGCTTTCTTT,CASNDDRDTEAFF
NA,NA,TRBV7-9,TRBJ1-1,TGTGCCAGCAGCTCAACAGGGAGTCCTTTGAACACTGAAGCTTTCTTT,CASSSTGSPLNTEAFF
NA,NA,TRBV3-1/TRBV3-2,TRBJ2-7,TGTGCCAGCAGCCATAACTACGAGCAGTACTTC,CASSHNYEQYF
NA,NA,TRBV7-9,TRBJ1-2,TGTGCCAGCAGCTCGGAAATGTGGGACTCGGGCTACACCTTC,CASSSEMWDSGYTF
few,NA,TRBV28,TRBJ1-4,TGTGCCAGCCTGCCCCACAGTGCAACTAATGAAAAACTGTTTTTT,CASLPHSATNEKLFF
NA,TRBD2,TRBV5-4,TRBJ2-1,TGTGCCAGCGAACTTAGCGGGAGAGGGAATGAGCAGTTCTTC,CASELSGRGNEQFF
NA,NA,TRBV5-1,TRBJ1-3,TGCGCCAGCAGCTTGGTAGCAGCAATCTCTGGAAACACCATATATTTT,CASSLVAAISGNTIYF
NA,NA,TRBV3-1/TRBV3-2,TRBJ2-7,TGTGCCAGCAGCGGGGCAGACTACGAGCAGTACTTC,CASSGADYEQYF
NA,NA,TRBV6-5,TRBJ1-6,TGTGCCAGCAGGGGAGATCTCTTGTATAATTCACCCCTCCACTTT,CASRGDLLYNSPLHF